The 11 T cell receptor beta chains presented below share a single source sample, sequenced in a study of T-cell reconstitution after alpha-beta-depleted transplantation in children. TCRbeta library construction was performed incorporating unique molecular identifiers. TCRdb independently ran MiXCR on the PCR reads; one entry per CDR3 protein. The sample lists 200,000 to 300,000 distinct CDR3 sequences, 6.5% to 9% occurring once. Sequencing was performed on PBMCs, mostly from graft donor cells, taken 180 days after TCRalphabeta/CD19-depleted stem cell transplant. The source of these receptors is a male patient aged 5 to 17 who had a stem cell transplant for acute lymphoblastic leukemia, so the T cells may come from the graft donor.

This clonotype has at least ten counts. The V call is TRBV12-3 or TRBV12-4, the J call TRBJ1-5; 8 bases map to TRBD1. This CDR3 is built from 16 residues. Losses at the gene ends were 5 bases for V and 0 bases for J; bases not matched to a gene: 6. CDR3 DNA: TGTGCCAGCAGTCGTTACAGGGGGACTAGCAATCAGCCCCAGCATTTT. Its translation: CASSRYRGTSNQPQHF.

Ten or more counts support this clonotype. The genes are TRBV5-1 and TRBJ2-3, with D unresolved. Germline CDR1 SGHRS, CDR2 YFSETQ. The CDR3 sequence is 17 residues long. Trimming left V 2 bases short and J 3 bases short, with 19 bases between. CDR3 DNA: TGCGCCAGCAGCTTTTATACCTCGACCCTGGCTACAGATACGCAGTATTTT. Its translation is CASSFYTSTLATDTQYF.

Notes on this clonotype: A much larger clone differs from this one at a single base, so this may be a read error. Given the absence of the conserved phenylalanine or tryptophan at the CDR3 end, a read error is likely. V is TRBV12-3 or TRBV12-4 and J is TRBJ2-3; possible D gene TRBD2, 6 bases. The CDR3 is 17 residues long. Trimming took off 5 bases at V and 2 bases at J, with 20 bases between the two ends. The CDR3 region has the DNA TGTGCCAGCAGTCCCCCAGGTCGGAGGGGTTACACAGATACGCAGTATGTT. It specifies CASSPPGRRGYTDTQYV.

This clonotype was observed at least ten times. In nucleotides, the CDR3 is TGCGCCAGCAGCCGTATACAGGTTCTTCCTTCCGGGGAGCTGTTTTTT. Translated: CASSRIQVLPSGELFF. V and J are TRBV4-1 and TRBJ2-2; TRBD1 is a possible D gene (5 bases). Germline CDR1 MGHRA, CDR2 YSYEKL. V was trimmed by 4 bases and J by 6 bases, leaving 18 bases between them. The CDR3 loop spans 16 amino acids.

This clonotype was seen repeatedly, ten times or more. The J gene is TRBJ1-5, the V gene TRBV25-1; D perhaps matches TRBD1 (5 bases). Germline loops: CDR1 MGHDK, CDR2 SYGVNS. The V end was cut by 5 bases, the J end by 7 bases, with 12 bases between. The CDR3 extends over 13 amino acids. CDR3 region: CASSRGTRQPQHF. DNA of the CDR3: TGTGCCAGCAGTCGGGGGACGCGGCAGCCCCAGCATTTT.

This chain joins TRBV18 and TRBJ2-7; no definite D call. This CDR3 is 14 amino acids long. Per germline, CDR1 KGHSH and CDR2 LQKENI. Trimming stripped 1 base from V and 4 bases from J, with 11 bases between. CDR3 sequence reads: CASSPLGNGYEQYF. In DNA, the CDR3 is TGTGCCAGCTCACCACTGGGGAACGGGTACGAGCAGTACTTC.

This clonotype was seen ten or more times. CDR3 in DNA: TGTGCCAGCACCGCCGGGGGGAACTATGGCTACACCTTC. Translated, it gives CASTAGGNYGYTF. The chain has TRBV9 and TRBJ1-2, with D possibly TRBD1 on 5 matching bases. Germline V gives CDR1 SGDLS, CDR2 YYNGEE. This CDR3 has 13 amino acids. V was clipped by 6 bases and J by 2 bases, with 11 bases between them. The whole variable domain, remainder taken from reference TRBV9 and TRBJ1-2, is DSGVTQTPKHLITATGQRVTLRCSPRSGDLSVYWYQQSLDQGLQFLIQYYNGEERAKGNILERFSAQQFPDLHSELNLSSLELGDSALYFCASTAGGNYGYTFGSGTRLTVV.

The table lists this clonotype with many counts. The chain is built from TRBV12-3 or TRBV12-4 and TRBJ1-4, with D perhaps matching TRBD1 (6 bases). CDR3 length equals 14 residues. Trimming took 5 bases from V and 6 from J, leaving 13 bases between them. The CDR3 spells CASSIWDNYEKLFF. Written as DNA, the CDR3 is TGTGCCAGCAGTATATGGGACAACTATGAAAAACTGTTTTTT.

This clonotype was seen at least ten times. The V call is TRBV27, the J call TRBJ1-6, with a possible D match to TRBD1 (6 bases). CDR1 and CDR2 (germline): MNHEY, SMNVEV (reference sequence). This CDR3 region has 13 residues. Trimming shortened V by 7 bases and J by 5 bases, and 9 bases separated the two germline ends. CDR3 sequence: CASMDSHNSPLHF. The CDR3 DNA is TGTGCCAGCATGGACAGCCATAATTCACCCCTCCACTTT.

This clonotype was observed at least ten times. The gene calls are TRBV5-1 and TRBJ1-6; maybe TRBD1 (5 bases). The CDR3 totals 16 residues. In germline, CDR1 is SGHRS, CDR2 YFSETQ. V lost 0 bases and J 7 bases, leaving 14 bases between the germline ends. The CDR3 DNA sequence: TGCGCCAGCAGCTTGGGGGACGCCCGAGGGAATTCACCCCTCCACTTT. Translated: CASSLGDARGNSPLHF.

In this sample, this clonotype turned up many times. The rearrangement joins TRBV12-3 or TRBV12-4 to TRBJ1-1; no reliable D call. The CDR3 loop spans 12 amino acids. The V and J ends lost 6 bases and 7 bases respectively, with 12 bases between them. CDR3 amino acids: CASSRTAFEAFF. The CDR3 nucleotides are TGTGCCAGCAGCCGGACGGCCTTTGAAGCTTTCTTT.